The 14 T cell receptor beta chains below were found in one sample sequenced in a study of T cells in tuberculosis. The table came from immunoSEQ multiplex PCR; TCRdb's copy has only in-frame clones and leaves some out. The sample has more than 70,000 clones, approximately 91% seen once; the top ten hold 1.5% to 2%. Thawed, overnight-rested PBMC were stained with GMM-loaded CD1B tetramer, viability dye and anti-CD3, then sorted. CD1B tetramers were loaded with Rhodococcus equi-derived C32 glucose monomycolate. The sequencing sample was made of CD1b-GMM tetramer-negative cells sorted from PBMCs. These receptors were collected from an adult woman with latent tuberculosis.

This clone was counted only a few times. This chain joins TRBV7-9 and TRBJ1-4; possibly TRBD1 for D (5 bases). The CDR3 spans 17 residues. CDR1 and CDR2 from the germline V gene are SEHNR and FQNEAQ (reference sequence). V lost 2 bases, J lost 8 bases, and 21 bases lay in between. The CDR3 sequence: CASSLRGFGREYEKLFF. The CDR3 nucleotides read TGTGCCAGCAGCTTACGGGGGTTTGGCAGGGAATACGAAAAACTGTTTTTT. The variable domain in full, completed from reference TRBV7-9 and TRBJ1-4, reads DTGVSQNPRHKITKRGQNVTFRCDPISEHNRLYWYRQTLGQGPEFLTYFQNEAQLEKSRLLSDRFSAERPKGSFSTLEIQRTEQGDSAMYLCASSLRGFGREYEKLFFGSGTQLSVL.

The rearrangement links TRBV29-1 to TRBJ2-7; 9 positions match TRBD1. The CDR3 spans 13 residues. Trimming took 5 bases from V and 5 from J; bases not matched to a gene: 7. CDR1 and CDR2 (germline): SQVTM, ANQGSEA. The CDR3 DNA sequence: TGCAGCGTTCCGGGACAGGGAGAGGACGAGCAGTACTTC. Protein: CSVPGQGEDEQYF.

This chain uses TRBV5-6 with TRBJ2-5; D uncertain. The CDR3 contains 13 residues. V shed 2 bases and J shed 4 bases, with 9 bases lying between them. Germline values: CDR1 SGHDT, CDR2 YYEEEE. The CDR3 region is CASSFRHRETQYF. The CDR3 nucleotides read TGTGCCAGCAGCTTTCGTCACAGAGAGACCCAGTACTTC.

Worth noting for this clone: Relative to the germline gene, one junction end is altered; a read error may explain this. This chain connects TRBV7-7 to TRBJ1-3; D gene uncertain. Germline V gene lookup returns CDR1 SSHAT and CDR2 FNYEAQ (reference sequence). The CDR3 is made up of 13 amino acids. The CDR3 DNA is TGTGCTAGCAGCCAGGCTCCGGGAAACACCATATATTTT. Protein sequence: CASSQAPGNTIYF.

The chain joins TRBV5-7 to TRBJ2-3; 10 nucleotides align to TRBD2. TRBV5-7 falls under the ORF class, with uncertain function. The ends lost 2 bases at V and 1 base at J; junction bases unmatched: 7. The CDR3 has 17 residues. Written as DNA, the CDR3 is TGTGCCAGCAGCTTTCCCCAGCTAGCGGGGGGCACAGATACGCAGTATTTT. This gives the protein CASSFPQLAGGTDTQYF.

The chain uses TRBV19 and TRBJ1-2; D uncertain. The CDR3 is 15 amino acids. Trimming stripped 2 bases from V and 2 bases from J, with 12 bases between. CDR1 and CDR2 (germline): LNHDA, SQIVND (reference sequence). DNA of the CDR3: TGTGCCAGTAGTATAAGTCCAGTAAAGAACTATGGCTACACCTTC. Its protein product is CASSISPVKNYGYTF.

The V and J genes are TRBV11-2 and TRBJ2-7; 8 nucleotides align to TRBD1. Per germline, CDR1 SGHAT and CDR2 FQNNGV. This CDR3 region has 14 residues. V shed 3 bases and J 2 bases; nucleotides not matched to a gene: 3. The CDR3 spells CASSFGTGPYEQYF. In nucleotides, the CDR3 is TGTGCCAGCAGCTTTGGGACAGGACCCTACGAGCAGTACTTC. The full variable domain, its missing parts supplied by reference TRBV11-2 and TRBJ2-7, is EAGVAQSPRYKIIEKRQSVAFWCNPISGHATLYWYQQILGQGPKLLIQFQNNGVVDDSQLPKDRFSAERLKGVDSTLKIQPAKLEDSAVYLCASSFGTGPYEQYFGPGTRLTVT.

V and J are TRBV5-4 and TRBJ2-5, with 7 bases that match TRBD2. The J call may be faulty, since TRBJ2-7 better matches the DNA end. CDR3 length equals 15 residues. Germline loops: CDR1 SGHNT, CDR2 YYREEE (reference sequence). The DNA of the CDR3 is TGTGCCAGCAGCTCGGGGGGAGATGGTCGCTACGAGCAGTACTTC. It yields the protein CASSSGGDGRYEQYF.

The chain links TRBV6-1 to TRBJ2-5; 8 nucleotides line up with TRBD2. V dropped 2 bases and J dropped 3; count of bases not matched to a gene: 8. Germline CDR1 MNHNS, CDR2 SASEGT. This CDR3 has 16 amino acids. CDR3 residues: CASSERVAGIKETQYF. The CDR3 DNA reads as TGTGCCAGCAGTGAACGGGTAGCGGGGATCAAAGAGACCCAGTACTTC.

The chain has TRBV7-2 and TRBJ2-1; D is uncertain. Germline CDR1 and CDR2: SGHTA and FQGNSA. V lost 6 bases to trimming and J lost 3 bases, with 6 bases between them. The CDR3 spans 12 residues. CDR3 region: CASSFYYNEQFF. The CDR3 DNA reads as TGTGCCAGCAGTTTCTACTACAATGAGCAGTTCTTC.

The chain couples TRBV13 to TRBJ1-3; possible D gene TRBD1, 6 bases. Germline CDR1 and CDR2: PRHDT and FYEKMQ (reference sequence). This CDR3 comprises 13 residues. V gave up 8 bases and J gave up 3 bases, with 11 bases separating them. CDR3 in DNA: TGTGCCAGCGGAGACAGGATTGGAAACACCATATATTTT. Translating gives CASGDRIGNTIYF.

V usage is TRBV18 and J usage is TRBJ2-1; 12 bases are a match to TRBD2. Germline values: CDR1 KGHSH, CDR2 LQKENI. The CDR3 has 15 amino acids. V lost 3 bases to trimming and J lost 9 bases; unmatched junction nucleotides: 6. The CDR3 loop reads CASSPLAGGPLEQFF. CDR3 bases: TGTGCCAGCTCACCCCTAGCGGGGGGGCCTCTTGAGCAGTTCTTC.

This clone was recorded only once. V and J are TRBV7-8 and TRBJ2-3; 9 bases align to TRBD2. J lost 6 bases, V lost 5 bases, and 9 bases had no gene match. The CDR3 covers 15 residues. The germline V gene encodes CDR1 SGHVS and CDR2 FQNEAQ. CDR3 amino acids: CASSRLPGLADTQYF. CDR3 sequence (DNA): TGTGCCAGCAGCCGACTTCCGGGACTAGCTGATACGCAGTATTTT. The full variable domain, in which reference TRBV7-8 and TRBJ2-3 provide the parts outside the CDR3, is GAGVSQSPRYKVAKRGQDVALRCDPISGHVSLFWYQQALGQGPEFLTYFQNEAQLDKSGLPSDRFFAERPEGSVSTLKIQRTQQEDSAVYLCASSRLPGLADTQYFGPGTRLTVL.

This sequence joins TRBV4-1 and TRBJ1-4; 7 bases align to TRBD1. The germline V gene encodes CDR1 MGHRA and CDR2 YSYEKL. V lost 1 base to trimming and J lost 8 bases; unmatched junction nucleotides: 10. The CDR3 is made up of 16 amino acids. The CDR3 DNA reads as TGCGCCAGCAGCCAAGGACCCGGACAGGTGTGGGAAAAACTGTTTTTT. This gives the protein CASSQGPGQVWEKLFF.